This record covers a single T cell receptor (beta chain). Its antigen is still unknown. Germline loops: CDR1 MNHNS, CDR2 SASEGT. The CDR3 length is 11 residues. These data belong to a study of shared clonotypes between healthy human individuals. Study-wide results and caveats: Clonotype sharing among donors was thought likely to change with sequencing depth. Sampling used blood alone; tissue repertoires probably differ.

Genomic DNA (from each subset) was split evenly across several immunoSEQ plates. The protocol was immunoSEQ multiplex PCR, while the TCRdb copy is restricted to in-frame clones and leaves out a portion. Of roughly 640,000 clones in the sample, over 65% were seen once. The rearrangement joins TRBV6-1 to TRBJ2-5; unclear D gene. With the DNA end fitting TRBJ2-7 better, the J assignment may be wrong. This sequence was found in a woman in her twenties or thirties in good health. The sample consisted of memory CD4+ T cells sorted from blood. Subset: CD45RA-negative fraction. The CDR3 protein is CATLEHYEQYF. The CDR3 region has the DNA TGTGCCACCCTAGAGCACTACGAGCAGTACTTC.